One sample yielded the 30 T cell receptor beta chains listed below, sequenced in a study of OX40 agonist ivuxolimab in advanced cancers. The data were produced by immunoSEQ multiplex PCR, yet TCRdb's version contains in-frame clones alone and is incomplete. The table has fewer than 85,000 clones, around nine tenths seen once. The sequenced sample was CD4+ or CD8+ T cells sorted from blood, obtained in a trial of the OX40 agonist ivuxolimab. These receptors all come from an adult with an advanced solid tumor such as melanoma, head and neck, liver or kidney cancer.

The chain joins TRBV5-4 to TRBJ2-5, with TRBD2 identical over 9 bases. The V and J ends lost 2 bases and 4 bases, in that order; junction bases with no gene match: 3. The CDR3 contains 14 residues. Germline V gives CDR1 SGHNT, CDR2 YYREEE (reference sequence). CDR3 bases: TGTGCCAGCAGCTTTAGCGGGAGTGGAGAGACCCAGTACTTC. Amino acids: CASSFSGSGETQYF.

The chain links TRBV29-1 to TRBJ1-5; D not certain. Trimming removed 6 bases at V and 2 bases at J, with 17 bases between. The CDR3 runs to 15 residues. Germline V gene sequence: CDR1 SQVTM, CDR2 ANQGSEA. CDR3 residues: CSVADGLFGNQPQHF. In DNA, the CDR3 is TGCAGCGTGGCGGACGGTCTATTTGGCAATCAGCCCCAGCATTTT. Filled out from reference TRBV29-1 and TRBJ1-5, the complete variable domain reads SAVISQKPSRDICQRGTSLTIQCQVDSQVTMMFWYRQQPGQSLTLIATANQGSEATYESGFVIDKFPISRPNLTFSTLTVSNMSPEDSSIYLCSVADGLFGNQPQHFGDGTRLSIL.

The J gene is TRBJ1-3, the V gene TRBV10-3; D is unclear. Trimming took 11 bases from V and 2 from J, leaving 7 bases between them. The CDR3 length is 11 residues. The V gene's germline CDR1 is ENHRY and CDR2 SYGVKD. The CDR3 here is CAPDPGNTIYF. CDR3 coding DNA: TGTGCCCCGGACCCTGGAAACACCATATATTTT.

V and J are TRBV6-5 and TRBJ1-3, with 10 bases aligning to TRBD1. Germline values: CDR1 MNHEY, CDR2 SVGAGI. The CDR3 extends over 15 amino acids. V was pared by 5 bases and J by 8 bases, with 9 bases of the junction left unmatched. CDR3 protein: CASSGNPGQGHTIYF. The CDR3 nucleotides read TGTGCCAGCAGTGGAAATCCGGGACAGGGGCACACCATATATTTT.

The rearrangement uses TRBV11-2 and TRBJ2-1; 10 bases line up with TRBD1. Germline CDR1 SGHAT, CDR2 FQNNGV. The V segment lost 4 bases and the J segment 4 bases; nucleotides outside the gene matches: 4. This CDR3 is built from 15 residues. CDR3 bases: TGTGCCAGCAGCTCTTTGGGACAGGGGTACAATGAGCAGTTCTTC. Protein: CASSSLGQGYNEQFF.

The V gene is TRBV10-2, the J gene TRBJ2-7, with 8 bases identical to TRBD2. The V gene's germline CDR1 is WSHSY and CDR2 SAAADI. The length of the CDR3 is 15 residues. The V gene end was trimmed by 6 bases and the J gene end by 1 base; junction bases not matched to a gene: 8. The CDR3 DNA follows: TGCGCCAGCAGCTGGGAGCTAGCGGGTTCCTACGAGCAGTACTTC. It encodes CASSWELAGSYEQYF.

The CDR3 loop is CASSLTAKGDTEAFF. In DNA form, the CDR3 reads TGTGCCAGCAGCCTTACTGCTAAAGGGGACACTGAAGCTTTCTTT. V is TRBV6-5 and J is TRBJ1-1; D possibly corresponds to TRBD1 (5 bases). Deletions cut 6 bases from V and 3 bases from J, with 17 bases between. The CDR3 totals 15 residues. Germline CDR1 and CDR2: MNHEY and SVGAGI.

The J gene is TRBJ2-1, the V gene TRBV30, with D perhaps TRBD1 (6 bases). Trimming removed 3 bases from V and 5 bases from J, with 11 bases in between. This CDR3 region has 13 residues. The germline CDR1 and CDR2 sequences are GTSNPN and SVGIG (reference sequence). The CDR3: CAWSGQRNNEQFF. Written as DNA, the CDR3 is TGTGCCTGGAGCGGACAGCGAAACAATGAGCAGTTCTTC.

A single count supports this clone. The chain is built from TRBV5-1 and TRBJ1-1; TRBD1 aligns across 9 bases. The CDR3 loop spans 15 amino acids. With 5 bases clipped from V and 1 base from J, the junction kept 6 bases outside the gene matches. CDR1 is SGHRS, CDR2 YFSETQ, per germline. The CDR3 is CASSYRGLGNTEAFF. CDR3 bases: TGCGCCAGCAGTTACAGGGGGCTGGGGAACACTGAAGCTTTCTTT.

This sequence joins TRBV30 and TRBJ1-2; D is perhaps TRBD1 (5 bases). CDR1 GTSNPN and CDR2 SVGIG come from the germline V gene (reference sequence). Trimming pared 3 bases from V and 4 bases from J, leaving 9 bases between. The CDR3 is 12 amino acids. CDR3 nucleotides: TGTGCCTGGAGCATCGGGGGCTATGGCTACACCTTC. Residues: CAWSIGGYGYTF.

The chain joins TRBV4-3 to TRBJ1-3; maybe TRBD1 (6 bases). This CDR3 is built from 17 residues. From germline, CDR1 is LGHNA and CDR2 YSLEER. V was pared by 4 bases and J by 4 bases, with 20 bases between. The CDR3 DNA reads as TGCGCCAGCAGCCGTAAAGACGGGGCGACAGGAGGAAACACCATATATTTT. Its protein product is CASSRKDGATGGNTIYF.

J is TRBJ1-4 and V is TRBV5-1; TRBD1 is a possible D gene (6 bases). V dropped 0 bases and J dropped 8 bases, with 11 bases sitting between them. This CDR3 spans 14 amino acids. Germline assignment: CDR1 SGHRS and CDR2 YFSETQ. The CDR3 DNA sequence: TGCGCCAGCAGCTTGGAACAGGGAGGAGAAAAACTGTTTTTT. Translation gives CASSLEQGGEKLFF. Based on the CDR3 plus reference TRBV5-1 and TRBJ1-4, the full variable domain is KAGVTQTPRYLIKTRGQQVTLSCSPISGHRSVSWYQQTPGQGLQFLFEYFSETQRNKGNFPGRFSGRQFSNSRSEMNVSTLELGDSALYLCASSLEQGGEKLFFGSGTQLSVL.

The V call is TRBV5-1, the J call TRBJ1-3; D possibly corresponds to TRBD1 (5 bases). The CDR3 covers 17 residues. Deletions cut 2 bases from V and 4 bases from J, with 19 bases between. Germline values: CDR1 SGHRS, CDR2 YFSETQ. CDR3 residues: CASSLLRPGPSGNTIYF. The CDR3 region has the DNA TGCGCCAGCAGCTTACTTCGACCGGGACCCTCCGGAAACACCATATATTTT.

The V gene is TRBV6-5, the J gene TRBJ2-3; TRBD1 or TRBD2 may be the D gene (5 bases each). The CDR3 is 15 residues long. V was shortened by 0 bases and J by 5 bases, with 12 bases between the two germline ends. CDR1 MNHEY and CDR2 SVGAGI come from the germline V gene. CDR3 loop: CASSYSGTDRDTQYF. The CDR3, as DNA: TGTGCCAGCAGTTACTCCGGGACGGATCGAGATACGCAGTATTTT.

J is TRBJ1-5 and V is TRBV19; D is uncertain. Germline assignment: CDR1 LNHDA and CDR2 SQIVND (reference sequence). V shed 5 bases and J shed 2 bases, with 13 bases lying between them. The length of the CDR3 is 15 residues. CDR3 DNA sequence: TGTGCCAGTAGTTATAGGGCGCGAGGCAATCAGCCCCAGCATTTT. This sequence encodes CASSYRARGNQPQHF.

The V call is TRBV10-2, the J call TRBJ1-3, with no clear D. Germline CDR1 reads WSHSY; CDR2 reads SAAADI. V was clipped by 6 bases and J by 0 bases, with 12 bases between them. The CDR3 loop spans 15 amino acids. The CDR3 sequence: CASSPEPTSGNTIYF. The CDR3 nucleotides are TGCGCCAGCAGCCCAGAGCCTACCTCTGGAAACACCATATATTTT.

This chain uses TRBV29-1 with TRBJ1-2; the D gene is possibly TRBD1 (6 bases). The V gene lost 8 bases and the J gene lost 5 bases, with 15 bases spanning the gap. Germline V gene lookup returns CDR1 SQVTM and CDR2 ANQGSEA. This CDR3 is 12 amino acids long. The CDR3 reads CSIRDNNYGYTF. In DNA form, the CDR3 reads TGCAGCATCCGGGACAACAATTATGGCTACACCTTC.

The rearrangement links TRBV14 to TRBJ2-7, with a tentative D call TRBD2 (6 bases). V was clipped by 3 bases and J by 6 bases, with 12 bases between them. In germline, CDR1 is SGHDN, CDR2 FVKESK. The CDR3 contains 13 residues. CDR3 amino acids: CASSQAGIPEQYF. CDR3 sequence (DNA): TGTGCCAGCAGCCAGGCGGGAATACCCGAGCAGTACTTC.

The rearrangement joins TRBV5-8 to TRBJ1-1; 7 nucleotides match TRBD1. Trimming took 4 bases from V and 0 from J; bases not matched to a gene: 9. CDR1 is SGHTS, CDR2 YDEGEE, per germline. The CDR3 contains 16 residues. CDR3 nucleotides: TGTGCCAGCAGCGAAGGGACAGACTTTTTGAACACTGAAGCTTTCTTT. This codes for CASSEGTDFLNTEAFF.

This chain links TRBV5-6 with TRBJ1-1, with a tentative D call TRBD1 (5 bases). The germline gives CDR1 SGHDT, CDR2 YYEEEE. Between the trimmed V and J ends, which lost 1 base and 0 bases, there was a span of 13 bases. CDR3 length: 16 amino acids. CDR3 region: CASSLWDRQMNTEAFF. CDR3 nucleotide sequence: TGTGCCAGCAGCTTGTGGGACCGTCAAATGAACACTGAAGCTTTCTTT.

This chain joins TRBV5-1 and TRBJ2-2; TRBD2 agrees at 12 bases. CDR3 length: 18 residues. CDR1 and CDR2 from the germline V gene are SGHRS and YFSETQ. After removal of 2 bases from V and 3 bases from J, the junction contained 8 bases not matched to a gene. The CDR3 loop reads CASSFPSGRAQDTGELFF. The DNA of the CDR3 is TGCGCCAGCAGCTTCCCTAGCGGGAGGGCCCAGGACACCGGGGAGCTGTTTTTT.

CDR3 protein: CASSLNSPVTDTQYF. The CDR3 region has the DNA TGCGCCAGCAGCTTGAATTCTCCGGTCACAGATACGCAGTATTTT. The chain combines TRBV5-1 with TRBJ2-3, with D hard to call. Trimming pared 1 base from V and 2 bases from J, leaving 11 bases between. The CDR3 runs to 15 residues. The V gene's germline CDR1 is SGHRS and CDR2 YFSETQ. The full variable domain, its missing parts supplied by reference TRBV5-1 and TRBJ2-3, is KAGVTQTPRYLIKTRGQQVTLSCSPISGHRSVSWYQQTPGQGLQFLFEYFSETQRNKGNFPGRFSGRQFSNSRSEMNVSTLELGDSALYLCASSLNSPVTDTQYFGPGTRLTVL.

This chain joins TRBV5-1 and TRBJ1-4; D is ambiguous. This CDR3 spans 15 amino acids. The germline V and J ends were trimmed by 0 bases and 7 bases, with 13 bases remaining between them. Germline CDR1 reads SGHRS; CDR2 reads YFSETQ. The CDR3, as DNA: TGCGCCAGCAGCTTGGAACAAAGGATCGGTGAAAAACTGTTTTTT. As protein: CASSLEQRIGEKLFF.

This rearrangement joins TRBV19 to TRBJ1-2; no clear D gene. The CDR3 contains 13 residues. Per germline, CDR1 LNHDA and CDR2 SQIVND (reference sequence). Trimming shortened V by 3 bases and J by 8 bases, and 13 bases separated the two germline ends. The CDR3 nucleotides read TGTGCCAGTAGTATCGACCGCCGGGAAGGCTACACCTTC. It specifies CASSIDRREGYTF.

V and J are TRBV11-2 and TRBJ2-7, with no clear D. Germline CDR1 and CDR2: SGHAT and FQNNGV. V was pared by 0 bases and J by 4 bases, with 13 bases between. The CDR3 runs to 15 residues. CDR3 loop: CASSLDGLGAYEQYF. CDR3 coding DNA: TGTGCCAGCAGCTTAGATGGTCTGGGTGCTTACGAGCAGTACTTC.

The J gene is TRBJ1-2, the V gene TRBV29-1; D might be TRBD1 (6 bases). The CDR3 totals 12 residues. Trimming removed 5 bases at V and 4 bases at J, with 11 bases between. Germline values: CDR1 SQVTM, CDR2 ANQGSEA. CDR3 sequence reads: CSVRTELYGYTF. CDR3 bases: TGCAGCGTTCGGACAGAACTCTATGGCTACACCTTC.

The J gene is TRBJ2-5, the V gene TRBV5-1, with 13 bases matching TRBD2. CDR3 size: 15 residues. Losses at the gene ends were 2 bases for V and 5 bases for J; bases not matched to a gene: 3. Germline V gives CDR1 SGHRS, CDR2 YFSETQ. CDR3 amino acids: CASSFTSGRDETQYF. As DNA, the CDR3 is TGCGCCAGCAGCTTCACTAGCGGGAGGGATGAGACCCAGTACTTC.

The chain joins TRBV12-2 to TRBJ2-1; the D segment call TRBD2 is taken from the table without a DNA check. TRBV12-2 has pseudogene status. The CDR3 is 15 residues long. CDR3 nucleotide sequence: TGTGCAAGTCCCTCTCCAACTAGTAGCTACAATGAGCAGTTCTTC. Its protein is CASPSPTSSYNEQFF.

CDR3 coding DNA: TGTGCCAGCAGTGAAAGGACAGCGTCTAGCAATCAGCCCCAGCATTTT. Its protein is CASSERTASSNQPQHF. The chain joins TRBV6-1 to TRBJ1-5; perhaps TRBD1 as D (6 bases). The CDR3 runs to 16 residues. V lost 2 bases to trimming and J lost 0 bases, with 11 bases between them. The germline CDR1 and CDR2 sequences are MNHNS and SASEGT.

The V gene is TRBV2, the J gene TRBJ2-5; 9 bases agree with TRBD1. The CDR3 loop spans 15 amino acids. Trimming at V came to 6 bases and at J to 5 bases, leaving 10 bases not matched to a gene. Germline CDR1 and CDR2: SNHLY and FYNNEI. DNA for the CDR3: TGTGCCAGCAGGAGGGAGACAGGGGGGCGGGAGACCCAGTACTTC. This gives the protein CASRRETGGRETQYF.